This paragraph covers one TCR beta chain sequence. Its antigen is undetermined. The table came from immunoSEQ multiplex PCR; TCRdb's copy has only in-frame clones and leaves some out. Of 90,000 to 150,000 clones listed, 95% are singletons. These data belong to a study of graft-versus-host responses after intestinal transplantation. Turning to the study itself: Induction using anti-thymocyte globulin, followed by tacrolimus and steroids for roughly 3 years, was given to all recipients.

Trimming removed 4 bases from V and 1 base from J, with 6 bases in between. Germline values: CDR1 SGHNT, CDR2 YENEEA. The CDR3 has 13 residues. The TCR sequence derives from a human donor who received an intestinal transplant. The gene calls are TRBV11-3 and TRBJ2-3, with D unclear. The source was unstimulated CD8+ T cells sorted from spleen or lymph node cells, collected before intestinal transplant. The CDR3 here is CASSSYGTDTQYF. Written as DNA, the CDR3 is TGTGCCAGCAGCTCCTACGGCACAGATACGCAGTATTTT. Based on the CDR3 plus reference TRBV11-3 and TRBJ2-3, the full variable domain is EAGVVQSPRYKIIEKKQPVAFWCNPISGHNTLYWYLQNLGQGPELLIRYENEEAVDDSQLPKDRFSAERLKGVDSTLKIQPAELGDSAVYLCASSSYGTDTQYFGPGTRLTVL.